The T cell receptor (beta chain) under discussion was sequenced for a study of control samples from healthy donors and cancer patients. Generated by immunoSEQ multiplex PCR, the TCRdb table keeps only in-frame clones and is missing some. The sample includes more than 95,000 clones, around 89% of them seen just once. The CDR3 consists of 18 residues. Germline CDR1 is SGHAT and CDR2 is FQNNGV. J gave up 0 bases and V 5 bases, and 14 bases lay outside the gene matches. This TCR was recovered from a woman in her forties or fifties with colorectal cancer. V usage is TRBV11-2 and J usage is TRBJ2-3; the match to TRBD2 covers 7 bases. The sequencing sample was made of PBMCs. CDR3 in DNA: TGTGCCAGCAGCGGGATAGCTAGCGGCACTTTTAGCACAGATACGCAGTATTTT. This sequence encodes CASSGIASGTFSTDTQYF. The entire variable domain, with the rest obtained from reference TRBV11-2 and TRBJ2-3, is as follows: EAGVAQSPRYKIIEKRQSVAFWCNPISGHATLYWYQQILGQGPKLLIQFQNNGVVDDSQLPKDRFSAERLKGVDSTLKIQPAKLEDSAVYLCASSGIASGTFSTDTQYFGPGTRLTVL.